The 15 T cell receptor beta chains below come from one sample, sequenced in a study of cytomegalovirus exposure and HLA in healthy donors. The PCR contained 60 Vbeta and 13 Jbeta primers. Method: immunoSEQ multiplex PCR; TCRdb's copy keeps in-frame clones and lacks some. This table has 100,000 to 150,000 clones, roughly 80% appearing once. Sequenced sample: PBMCs. The receptors originated from a woman aged 40 to 50 in good health and CMV-seropositive.

This sequence joins TRBV5-1 and TRBJ2-7; 7 bases are shared with TRBD2. The CDR3 has 14 amino acids. Germline V gene data show CDR1 as SGHRS and CDR2 as YFSETQ. With V trimmed by 2 bases and J by 4 bases, 6 bases remained unmatched. CDR3 region: CASSFTSAQYEQYF. In DNA form, the CDR3 reads TGCGCCAGCAGCTTTACTAGCGCCCAATACGAGCAGTACTTC. Combining the CDR3 with reference TRBV5-1 and TRBJ2-7 gives the whole variable domain KAGVTQTPRYLIKTRGQQVTLSCSPISGHRSVSWYQQTPGQGLQFLFEYFSETQRNKGNFPGRFSGRQFSNSRSEMNVSTLELGDSALYLCASSFTSAQYEQYFGPGTRLTVT.

The J gene is TRBJ1-5, the V gene TRBV29-1; 7 nucleotides line up with TRBD1. With 6 bases clipped from V and 1 base from J, the junction kept 6 bases outside the gene matches. The germline gives CDR1 SQVTM, CDR2 ANQGSEA. This CDR3 is built from 14 residues. For the CDR3, the DNA is TGCAGCGTGGCTGGACAGGCAAGCAATCAGCCCCAGCATTTT. This sequence encodes CSVAGQASNQPQHF.

The J gene is TRBJ1-6, the V gene TRBV9; D may be TRBD1 (5 bases). CDR3 length equals 14 residues. The V gene's germline CDR1 is SGDLS and CDR2 YYNGEE. Trimming removed 3 bases at V and 8 bases at J, with 12 bases between. The CDR3 DNA reads TGTGCCAGCAGCGCCCAGGGTTCCGATTCACCCCTCCACTTT. Residues: CASSAQGSDSPLHF.

This rearrangement joins TRBV2 to TRBJ2-7, with 10 bases identical to TRBD1. The J segment lost 4 bases and the V segment lost 8 bases, leaving 11 bases of the junction unmatched. The CDR3 sequence is 15 residues long. Per germline, CDR1 SNHLY and CDR2 FYNNEI. The CDR3 DNA reads as TGTGCCAGCTTGAGGGGGGACAGGGGCTTGTACGAGCAGTACTTC. It translates to CASLRGDRGLYEQYF.

This clone was seen once. The gene calls are TRBV6-5 and TRBJ2-2; unclear D gene. The CDR3 is 14 amino acids. V lost 0 bases and J 7 bases, leaving 9 bases between the germline ends. Germline loops: CDR1 MNHEY, CDR2 SVGAGI. CDR3 in amino acids: CASSYSPRVGELFF. CDR3 in DNA: TGTGCCAGCAGTTACTCCCCACGCGTCGGGGAGCTGTTTTTT.

The rearrangement joins TRBV29-1 to TRBJ2-1; 7 nucleotides line up with TRBD2. CDR1 is SQVTM, CDR2 ANQGSEA, per germline. The CDR3 contains 13 residues. V shed 3 bases and J 2 bases; nucleotides not matched to a gene: 1. The CDR3 DNA reads TGCAGCGTTGAGCGGGAGACCTACAATGAGCAGTTCTTC. The encoded protein is CSVERETYNEQFF.

The rearrangement links TRBV5-1 to TRBJ2-5, with D tentatively TRBD1 (5 bases). The germline V and J ends were trimmed by 1 base and 0 bases, with 19 bases remaining between them. The CDR3 loop spans 18 amino acids. CDR1 is SGHRS and CDR2 is YFSETQ in the germline V gene. As DNA, the CDR3 is TGCGCCAGCAGCTTGTTCTCAGGGCTACCAGACTACCAAGAGACCCAGTACTTC. This sequence encodes CASSLFSGLPDYQETQYF.

Only one count was recorded for this clone. The genes are TRBV9 and TRBJ2-7; 10 bases align to TRBD1. The CDR3 spans 16 residues. The V and J ends lost 4 bases and 2 bases, in that order; junction bases with no gene match: 9. In germline, CDR1 is SGDLS, CDR2 YYNGEE. CDR3 in DNA: TGTGCCAGCAGCTCAGACCGGGACAGGGGACCCTACGAGCAGTACTTC. Translation: CASSSDRDRGPYEQYF.

V is TRBV5-5 and J is TRBJ2-2, with 7 bases fitting TRBD1. J lost 0 bases, V lost 8 bases, and 7 bases had no gene match. This CDR3 is 15 amino acids long. Germline V gene sequence: CDR1 SGHKS, CDR2 YYEKEE (reference sequence). Written as DNA, the CDR3 is TGTGCCAGTATCCCGGGACAGCCGAACACCGGGGAGCTGTTTTTT. This gives the protein CASIPGQPNTGELFF. Supplemented by reference TRBV5-5 and TRBJ2-2, the full variable domain reads DAGVTQSPTHLIKTRGQQVTLRCSPISGHKSVSWYQQVLGQGPQFIFQYYEKEERGRGNFPDRFSARQFPNYSSELNVNALLLGDSALYLCASIPGQPNTGELFFGEGSRLTVL.

This clone was observed a few times. CDR3 residues: CASSGGRAYEQYF. In DNA form, the CDR3 reads TGTGCCAGCAGCGGCGGGAGGGCCTACGAGCAGTACTTC. V is TRBV7-9 and J is TRBJ2-7; TRBD2 matches at 9 bases. This CDR3 is built from 13 residues. The germline gives CDR1 SEHNR, CDR2 FQNEAQ (reference sequence). The V and J ends lost 5 bases and 2 bases, in that order; junction bases with no gene match: 1.

The CDR3, as DNA: TGTGCCAGCAGCAGTGGGACAGTGGGAGGCTACACCTTC. It yields the protein CASSSGTVGGYTF. J is TRBJ1-2 and V is TRBV5-6; 7 bases are shared with TRBD1. The CDR3 runs to 13 residues. Germline V lookup: CDR1 SGHDT, CDR2 YYEEEE. Trimming cost V 4 bases and J 8 bases; bases outside gene matches: 8.

The chain couples TRBV9 to TRBJ2-1; tentatively, D is TRBD2 (6 bases). V was shortened by 0 bases and J by 8 bases, with 9 bases between the two germline ends. Germline V gene sequence: CDR1 SGDLS, CDR2 YYNGEE. This CDR3 spans 13 amino acids. The CDR3 reads CASSVEGEDEQFF. CDR3 nucleotide sequence: TGTGCCAGCAGCGTAGAAGGGGAGGATGAGCAGTTCTTC.

The rearrangement joins TRBV11-2 to TRBJ2-6; 9 bases are shared with TRBD1. Unmatched junction bases numbered 4, after V lost 5 bases and J lost 2 bases. CDR1 SGHAT and CDR2 FQNNGV come from the germline V gene. The CDR3 is made up of 16 amino acids. This CDR3 reads CASSAGTGPGANVLTF. The CDR3 coding sequence is TGTGCCAGCAGCGCCGGGACAGGGCCTGGGGCCAACGTCCTGACTTTC.

This clone has more than one count but fewer than ten. Here the CDR3 reads CASRPTGGRTDTQYF. In DNA form, the CDR3 reads TGTGCCAGCAGACCCACAGGGGGCCGCACAGATACGCAGTATTTT. The chain recombines TRBV5-6 with TRBJ2-3, with 9 bases matching TRBD1. V gave up 5 bases and J gave up 1 base; unmatched junction bases: 5. In germline, CDR1 is SGHDT, CDR2 YYEEEE. CDR3 length equals 15 residues.

V usage is TRBV10-3 and J usage is TRBJ2-3; 7 positions agree with TRBD2. Looked up from germline, CDR1 is ENHRY and CDR2 is SYGVKD. Losses at the gene ends were 4 bases for V and 0 bases for J; bases not matched to a gene: 4. The CDR3 spans 15 residues. CDR3 DNA sequence: TGTGCCATCAGTGTGGGCGGGGGTAGCACAGATACGCAGTATTTT. Protein sequence: CAISVGGGSTDTQYF.